This is a list of T cell receptor beta chains from one sample in a study of PD-L1 blockade in urothelial cancer. Clones were read by immunoSEQ multiplex PCR, and TCRdb kept only the in-frame ones, dropping some. The sample has about 120,000 clones, 91% seen once. This material consisted of PBMCs, taken around atezolizumab (anti-PD-L1) treatment. These receptors came from a man in his 60s with urothelial cancer. CDR3s include the opening cysteine and the closing phenylalanine or tryptophan.

>TRBV6-6|TRBJ1-5
CASSSGRQASNQPQHF
>TRBV29-1|TRBJ2-1
CSAPRVDLNEQFF
>TRBV6-6|TRBJ2-1
CASSYREVGNEQFF
>TRBV15|TRBJ2-7
CATSRDPGLAGGSYEQYF
>TRBV7-2|TRBJ1-4
CASSLQTQTNEKLFF
>TRBV28|TRBJ1-4
CASSRTGRAEKLFF
>TRBV6-5|TRBJ2-3
CASSLAGAMGDTQYF
>TRBV30|TRBJ1-1
CAWSGQQNTEAFF
>TRBV6-1|TRBJ1-2
CASSGGQPYGYTF
>TRBV5-1|TRBJ1-2
CASSPGQGDGYTF
>TRBV9|TRBJ2-3
CASSVGEASGIPDTQYF
>TRBV5-5|TRBJ2-1
CASSLVPAGSYNEQFF
>TRBV5-4|TRBJ2-7
CASSSPRGDREQYF
>TRBV6-5|TRBJ2-1
CASSYGRNSYNEQFF
>TRBV6-6|TRBJ2-7
CASSYSRLPSYEQYF
>TRBV30|TRBJ2-5
CAWSPAPHRGETQYF
>TRBV11-2|TRBJ2-3
CASSLGGSGSLRTDTQYF
>TRBV29-1|TRBJ2-7
CSVGGEVDYEQYF
>TRBV6-4|TRBJ2-2
CASSQGADTGELFF
>TRBV7-8|TRBJ2-3
CASSFLDTQYF
>TRBV6-4|TRBJ2-2
CASSVQGNTGELFF
>TRBV9|TRBJ2-3
CASSTGTSGGLPTDTQYF
>TRBV10-3|TRBJ1-1
CAISDRGNTEAFF
>TRBV28|TRBJ2-3
CASSLAGGGSDTQYF
>TRBV6-1|TRBJ2-1
CASSQDLAYPYNEQFF
>TRBV14|TRBJ2-5
CASSQGDYPTTQYF
>TRBV4-2|TRBJ2-7
CASSQVAGIEAYEQYF
>TRBV2|TRBJ2-1
CASSAREGPNEQFF
>TRBV6-5|TRBJ1-2
CASSYSGGSSGGYTF
>TRBV18|TRBJ2-4
CASSPGLAGGIPKNIQYF
>TRBV6-1|TRBJ1-5
CASTGMPGNQPQHF
>TRBV30|TRBJ2-7
CAWSVGRAYEQYF
>TRBV20-1|TRBJ1-2
CSSQGFYGYTF